This TCR beta chain originates from a study of T cells in Graves' hyperthyroidism and ophthalmopathy. Points from the study as a whole: In the analysis, a 13 V-J model separated ophthalmopathy from stable hyperthyroidism.

Points on this clonotype: Its matching antigen is unknown.

Patients with uncontrolled infections, other autoimmune diseases, pregnancy or lactation were excluded. PBMCs were derived from 10 ml fresh peripheral blood. Per the germline V gene, CDR1 is MDHEN and CDR2 is SYDVKM. Losses at the gene ends were 5 bases for V and 4 bases for J; bases not matched to a gene: 6. CDR3 length: 16 residues. Amplified TCR beta CDR3 regions derived from RNA transcripts. When the TCR CDR3 underwent first-round RT-PCR, the HTBI primer set was used. One entry per CDR3 protein results from TCRdb running MiXCR on the multiplex PCR reads. Of a few hundred thousand distinct CDR3 sequences listed, roughly 13% are singletons.

V and J are TRBV28 and TRBJ2-1, with 12 bases fitting TRBD2. The sample consisted of blood. The TCR was taken from a man in his thirties or forties with Graves' hyperthyroidism that later progressed to Graves' ophthalmopathy. CDR3: CASSELAGGKYNEQFF. CDR3 DNA sequence: TGTGCCAGCAGTGAACTAGCGGGGGGCAAATACAATGAGCAGTTCTTC.